The T cell receptor (beta chain) under discussion was sequenced for a study of T cell responses to AZD1222 COVID-19 vaccine (dated by TCRdb to about 2021). Regarding the complete study: AZD1222 recipients with second doses at about 4 weeks or about 12 weeks were pooled, because spike-specific TCR depth and breadth did not differ between schedules. A total of approximately 250 trial participants underwent TCR sequencing, of whom nearly 210 had received two doses of AZD1222 and about 25 had received two doses of the MenACWY control vaccine. Trial participants were enrolled by age into subgroups of 18-55, 56-69 and 70-plus years, and around 150, 28 and 57 TCR-sequenced participants, respectively, were included in these subgroups. Broad study findings and their caveats: Conclusions about previously exposed vaccinees are limited because only six or seven AZD1222 recipients were SARS-CoV-2 seropositive at baseline. Because no day 14 peak-response samples were available, repertoires were characterized only after the peak T cell response. The whole spike protein was spanned by vaccine-associated CD4 TCRs, and dominant responses were seen in regions 160-218 and 743-854. Most participants were white British and females outnumbered males, and the authors suggested that clonal diversity may have been underestimated. The 56-69-year group was small, and its depth increase did not reach significance, likely because of low power. After two AZD1222 doses, both the breadth and the depth of spike-specific TCRs were significantly higher than at day 0 and than in MenACWY recipients. Reportedly, almost half of the unique spike-specific TCRs recognized epitopes lying outside the regions that are mutated in the B.1.351 and B.1.1.7 variants.

The CDR3 goes from the cysteine to the phenylalanine over 13 residues. Only the CDR3 DNA is retained, 39 bases long and in frame from the first base. Cut back by 10 bases and 3 bases, the V and J ends lie 12 bases apart. CDR1 LNHDA and CDR2 SQIVND are derived from the germline V gene (reference sequence). The meaning of the sample's time point label: baseline before first vaccination. The vaccinee samples were drawn from two UK trials, COV001 and COV002, one of which was a single-blind randomized controlled phase 2/3 trial testing AZD1222 (ChAdOx1 nCoV-19) in healthy adults. For TCRbeta chain sequencing, PBMC samples were collected from trial participants at day 0 and at day 28 after the second dose. The CDR3 regions of human TCRbeta chains were analyzed by immunosequencing. In the paper's pipeline: TCRs in the repertoires were matched against a reference library of SARS-CoV-2-specific TCRs that had been generated with the MIRA antigen-specificity platform. Breadth was defined as the fraction of unique TCRs that were SARS-CoV-2-associated, and depth was defined as the fraction of total T cells that were SARS-CoV-2-associated. Using the MIRA data, every spike-specific TCR was mapped to the spike region that the TCR reacted to and assigned to either a CD4 or a CD8 class. Log10-transformed breadth and depth values were compared by one-way ANOVA with Sidak's multiple comparisons tests. The source is immuneACCESS, and TCRdb retained only in-frame sequences with V and J called. Part of the clones is not carried over; for the studies checked, unresolved V genes explain less than half of this, and the remainder is unexplained. D and trimming come from the DNA, and the V and J calls and clone size come from that table. This sample gives about 56,000 clones in total; roughly 88% of them show up just once. Together, the top ten hold over 12% of the sample.

This clone showed up just a few times. Its antigen is not yet known. One base away there is no much larger clone; base qualities are not given. The sequence was collected from an adult in good health. The sequencing used peripheral blood, collected on day 0 of AZD1222 vaccination. The rearrangement combines TRBV19 with TRBJ1-4; the D gene assignment is ambiguous. The CDR3 is CATTGRSNEKLFF. The DNA reads TGTGCCACCACGGGGAGATCTAATGAAAAACTGTTTTTT.